The 21 T cell receptor beta chains presented below share a single source sample, sequenced in a study of CD8+ T cells in alopecia areata. Extracted RNA was reverse transcribed into cDNA, the sequencing template. Sequencing used immunoSEQ multiplex PCR; TCRdb keeps in-frame clones, though not all of them. The repertoire holds 110,000 to 150,000 clones, with 51% as singletons. The sequencing here drew on CD4+ T cells sorted from blood, taken at week 0. All receptors derive from a human donor with alopecia areata.

This sequence joins TRBV4-1 and TRBJ2-3; 9 positions agree with TRBD2. The CDR3 has 16 residues. The junction had 9 bases not matched to a gene; V was cut back by 5 bases and J by 3 bases. Germline CDR1 MGHRA, CDR2 YSYEKL. This chain's CDR3 is CASSRRLAEGTDTQYF. The CDR3 bases are TGCGCCAGCAGCAGAAGACTAGCGGAGGGGACAGATACGCAGTATTTT.

The table lists this clone with a few counts. The chain carries TRBV5-4 and TRBJ2-3, with 10 bases identical to TRBD2. Germline CDR1 reads SGHNT; CDR2 reads YYREEE (reference sequence). The CDR3 totals 16 residues. V lost 4 bases and J lost 1; bases outside the gene matches: 6. CDR3 in amino acids: CASSKTGTSGTDTQYF. As DNA, the CDR3 is TGTGCCAGCAGCAAGACCGGGACTAGCGGCACAGATACGCAGTATTTT.

This clone was recorded a few times. This chain uses TRBV29-1 with TRBJ1-1; tentative D call: TRBD1 (5 bases). Germline loops: CDR1 SQVTM, CDR2 ANQGSEA. The ends were cut back, 7 bases at V and 8 bases at J, with 17 bases in the middle. The CDR3 contains 12 residues. In DNA, the CDR3 is TGCAGCGCCCTGTGGGACCCGAGGGAAGCTTTCTTT. Protein product: CSALWDPREAFF.

The CDR3 nucleotides read TGCAGCGCCGGAGGGGGTCGGGTCTACAATGAGCAGTTCTTC. Its protein product is CSAGGGRVYNEQFF. This rearrangement joins TRBV29-1 to TRBJ2-1; D possibly matches TRBD1 or TRBD2 (6 bases each). Trimming pared 7 bases from V and 3 bases from J, leaving 16 bases between. This CDR3 comprises 14 residues. CDR1 and CDR2 (germline): SQVTM, ANQGSEA.

This clone was picked up a small number of times. V usage is TRBV29-1 and J usage is TRBJ2-1, with TRBD1 identical over 7 bases. The CDR3 extends over 13 amino acids. Trimming removed 7 bases from V and 5 bases from J; junction bases left unmatched: 8. Germline lookup yields CDR1 SQVTM and CDR2 ANQGSEA. The CDR3 nucleotides read TGCAGCGCAGGACAGGCCGGGGACAATGAGCAGTTCTTC. It is translated as CSAGQAGDNEQFF.

This clone has a single count. The V and J genes are TRBV30 and TRBJ1-1; D is perhaps TRBD1 (6 bases). The CDR3 is made up of 13 amino acids. Germline V gene sequence: CDR1 GTSNPN, CDR2 SVGIG (reference sequence). This CDR3 reads CARGGETGVEAFF. Here the CDR3 DNA reads TGTGCTCGAGGAGGGGAGACAGGAGTTGAAGCTTTCTTT.

V gene TRBV5-1 combines with J gene TRBJ2-5; D assignment may be TRBD1 or TRBD2 (5 bases each). Germline values: CDR1 SGHRS, CDR2 YFSETQ. Trimming stripped 4 bases from V and 5 bases from J, with 18 bases between. The CDR3 contains 15 residues. The CDR3, as DNA: TGCGCCAGCAGCCGCGAGACTACGGGACGGGAGACCCAGTACTTC. This gives the protein CASSRETTGRETQYF.

The DNA of the CDR3 is TGTGCCAGCAGCGGGACAGGGAGGAGGCAGCCCCAGCATTTT. It codes for CASSGTGRRQPQHF. The V and J genes are TRBV11-2 and TRBJ1-5; 9 bases agree with TRBD1. The CDR3 consists of 14 residues. Germline V gene sequence: CDR1 SGHAT, CDR2 FQNNGV. The junction had 6 bases not matched to a gene; V was cut back by 5 bases and J by 7 bases.

The chain joins TRBV18 to TRBJ2-3; no firm D call. The CDR3 runs 15 residues. Trimming stripped 0 bases from V and 2 bases from J, with 9 bases between. Germline V lookup: CDR1 KGHSH, CDR2 LQKENI. Written as DNA, the CDR3 is TGTGCCAGCTCACCACCTATCGCAGTCACAGATACGCAGTATTTT. Amino acids: CASSPPIAVTDTQYF.

The chain employs TRBV20-1 and TRBJ1-2; D call uncertain. The V gene lost 0 bases and the J gene lost 4 bases, with 0 bases spanning the gap. The CDR3 has 10 amino acids. CDR1 is DFQATT and CDR2 is SNEGSKA in the germline V gene (reference sequence). The CDR3 sequence is CSARDYGYTF. CDR3 nucleotide sequence: TGCAGTGCTAGAGACTATGGCTACACCTTC.

This clone was recorded only once. The rearrangement links TRBV29-1 to TRBJ2-7; no clear D gene. Germline V gene data show CDR1 as SQVTM and CDR2 as ANQGSEA. V lost 4 bases and J 2 bases, leaving 9 bases between the germline ends. This CDR3 is built from 12 residues. Written as DNA, the CDR3 is TGCAGCGTTGTGGTGGGTACCTACGAGCAGTACTTC. It specifies CSVVVGTYEQYF.

This chain links TRBV27 with TRBJ1-2; no clear D. Germline V gene sequence: CDR1 MNHEY, CDR2 SMNVEV (reference sequence). Between the trimmed V and J ends, which lost 5 bases and 8 bases, there was a span of 15 bases. The CDR3 length is 13 residues. Here the CDR3 reads CASSLLNSGGYTF. As DNA, the CDR3 is TGTGCCAGCAGTCTGTTGAACTCGGGCGGCTACACCTTC.

The chain has TRBV5-1 and TRBJ2-6, with TRBD2 identical over 8 bases. V shed 2 bases, J shed 0 bases, and the junction held 10 bases outside the gene matches. There are 19 residues in the CDR3. Germline V gives CDR1 SGHRS, CDR2 YFSETQ. The CDR3 loop reads CASSFNRLAGYSGANVLTF. Written as DNA, the CDR3 is TGCGCCAGCAGCTTTAATCGGCTAGCGGGCTACTCTGGGGCCAACGTCCTGACTTTC.

There are a few counts of this clone. This chain uses TRBV7-2 with TRBJ2-4; TRBD2 is a possible D gene (6 bases). Germline lookup yields CDR1 SGHTA and CDR2 FQGNSA. Trimming left V 4 bases short and J 9 bases short, with 19 bases between. The CDR3 runs 15 residues. The chain's CDR3 is CASSSNRPLGGIQYF. In DNA form, the CDR3 reads TGTGCCAGCAGCTCAAATAGACCCCTGGGAGGCATTCAGTACTTC.

This clone has only one observation. The gene calls are TRBV28 and TRBJ2-4; D is unclear. This CDR3 region has 12 residues. Germline CDR1 and CDR2: MDHEN and SYDVKM. Trimming shortened V by 3 bases and J by 9 bases, and 9 bases separated the two germline ends. This CDR3 is CASSFAPGIQYF. Here the CDR3 DNA reads TGTGCCAGCAGTTTTGCCCCTGGCATTCAGTACTTC.

This clone was counted between two and nine times. The chain has TRBV7-2 and TRBJ2-1; 8 bases align to TRBD2. The CDR3 spans 16 residues. Trimming removed 0 bases from V and 8 bases from J; junction bases left unmatched: 9. From germline, CDR1 is SGHTA and CDR2 FQGNSA. The CDR3 loop reads CASSLAGTSIGHEQFF. CDR3 in DNA: TGTGCCAGCAGCTTAGCCGGGACTAGTATTGGGCATGAGCAGTTCTTC.

This clone was observed a few times. The sample carries other DNA sequences with the same CDR3. This chain uses TRBV25-1 with TRBJ1-1; possibly TRBD1 for D (5 bases). Trimming stripped 8 bases from V and 2 bases from J, with 9 bases between. This CDR3 is built from 12 residues. Per the germline V gene, CDR1 is MGHDK and CDR2 is SYGVNS. The CDR3 coding sequence is TGTGCCAGCTCCAGGGTTAACACTGAAGCTTTCTTT. Its translation is CASSRVNTEAFF.

V usage is TRBV2 and J usage is TRBJ2-7, with D unresolved. Germline assignment: CDR1 SNHLY and CDR2 FYNNEI. Trimming shortened V by 0 bases and J by 6 bases, and 9 bases separated the two germline ends. This CDR3 region has 13 residues. Here the CDR3 reads CASSEAQMSEQYF. In DNA, the CDR3 is TGTGCCAGCAGTGAAGCCCAAATGAGCGAGCAGTACTTC. Combining the CDR3 with reference TRBV2 and TRBJ2-7 gives the whole variable domain EPEVTQTPSHQVTQMGQEVILRCVPISNHLYFYWYRQILGQKVEFLVSFYNNEISEKSEIFDDQFSVERPDGSNFTLKIRSTKLEDSAMYFCASSEAQMSEQYFGPGTRLTVT.

The V and J genes are TRBV30 and TRBJ1-2; D remains ambiguous. The CDR3 is 15 amino acids. Per germline, CDR1 GTSNPN and CDR2 SVGIG (reference sequence). Trimming took off 0 bases at V and 8 bases at J, with 19 bases between the two ends. CDR3 sequence: CAWSVLRVLGRGYTF. In DNA form, the CDR3 reads TGTGCCTGGAGTGTACTCCGGGTGCTTGGGAGAGGCTACACCTTC.

The J gene is TRBJ2-5, the V gene TRBV30; possible D gene TRBD2, 6 bases. Germline CDR1 GTSNPN, CDR2 SVGIG (reference sequence). The length of the CDR3 is 15 residues. V lost 3 bases, J lost 2 bases, and 16 bases lay in between. The CDR3 loop is CAWRTIGGIQETQYF. The CDR3 DNA is TGTGCCTGGAGGACCATCGGAGGGATTCAAGAGACCCAGTACTTC.

A few counts support this clone. The J gene is TRBJ2-7, the V gene TRBV7-2; no firm D call. The CDR3 sequence is 11 residues long. Germline loops: CDR1 SGHTA, CDR2 FQGNSA. Trimming took 5 bases from V and 0 from J, leaving 2 bases between them. CDR3 DNA: TGTGCCAGCAGCAACTCCTACGAGCAGTACTTC. This gives the protein CASSNSYEQYF.